The 8 T cell receptor beta chains reported below all come from one sample, sequenced in a study of shared clonotypes between healthy human individuals. Assay used: immunoSEQ multiplex PCR; TCRdb lists only in-frame clones, some missing. The sample contains nearly 500,000 clones, about 79% of which appear only once. Material for sequencing was PBMCs. Every receptor here comes from a woman in her forties in good health. Some clones in this sample may be carry-over from other donors' samples.

V usage is TRBV18 and J usage is TRBJ2-7; 8 positions match TRBD1. Germline lookup yields CDR1 KGHSH and CDR2 LQKENI. The J segment lost 5 bases and the V segment lost 5 bases, leaving 8 bases of the junction unmatched. CDR3 length: 14 amino acids. CDR3 amino acids: CASSSTGGIDEQYF. The CDR3 DNA follows: TGTGCCAGCTCATCTACAGGGGGAATAGACGAGCAGTACTTC. Together with reference TRBV18 and TRBJ2-7, the CDR3 gives the full variable domain: NAGVMQNPRHLVRRRGQEARLRCSPMKGHSHVYWYRQLPEEGLKFMVYLQKENIIDESGMPKERFSAEFPKEGPSILRIQQVVRGDSAAYFCASSSTGGIDEQYFGPGTRLTVT.

Here the CDR3 DNA reads TGTGCCAGCAGCTTAGGTACCAGCGGGGATTACAATGAGCAGTTCTTC. As protein: CASSLGTSGDYNEQFF. The chain recombines TRBV7-7 with TRBJ2-1; 7 positions agree with TRBD2. Germline V CDR1 and CDR2: SSHAT, FNYEAQ (reference sequence). J was trimmed by 4 bases and V by 1 base; bases with no gene match: 7. The CDR3 runs to 16 residues.

This clone has more than one count but fewer than ten. CDR3 nucleotides: TGTGCCAGCAGCCTTCGCGGGAGTTTCACAGATACGCAGTATTTT. Protein sequence: CASSLRGSFTDTQYF. The V gene is TRBV5-4, the J gene TRBJ2-3; 7 nucleotides line up with TRBD2. The CDR3 consists of 15 residues. V was clipped by 4 bases and J by 2 bases; unmatched bases: 7. Germline lookup yields CDR1 SGHNT and CDR2 YYREEE (reference sequence).

The rearrangement uses TRBV5-4 and TRBJ2-1, with a possible D match to TRBD1 (6 bases). Germline CDR1 is SGHNT and CDR2 is YYREEE (reference sequence). The CDR3 runs 15 residues. V was trimmed by 0 bases and J by 3 bases, leaving 10 bases between them. CDR3 DNA: TGTGCCAGCAGCTTGGCAGGGGCTGGCTACAATGAGCAGTTCTTC. It is translated as CASSLAGAGYNEQFF.

The chain employs TRBV7-2 and TRBJ1-3; D is uncertain. Germline assignment: CDR1 SGHTA and CDR2 FQGNSA. This CDR3 contains 16 residues. The V and J ends lost 5 bases and 0 bases respectively, with 14 bases between them. The CDR3 loop is CASSPVDGSSGNTIYF. For the CDR3, the DNA is TGTGCCAGCAGCCCTGTCGACGGGTCCTCTGGAAACACCATATATTTT.

The V and J genes are TRBV10-3 and TRBJ1-2, with D maybe TRBD1 (5 bases). Germline-derived CDR1 and CDR2 are ENHRY and SYGVKD. Trimming pared 3 bases from V and 8 bases from J, leaving 10 bases between. There are 12 residues in the CDR3. DNA of the CDR3: TGTGCCATCAGTGATCAGGGCGGGGGCTACACCTTC. This encodes CAISDQGGGYTF.

This chain connects TRBV29-1 to TRBJ2-3; D is unresolved. Germline V gives CDR1 SQVTM, CDR2 ANQGSEA. The CDR3 has 12 amino acids. Trimming took off 4 bases at V and 6 bases at J, with 11 bases between the two ends. The CDR3 DNA follows: TGCAGCGTTGTGGATGCAACGGATACGCAGTATTTT. Translation: CSVVDATDTQYF.

Only one count was recorded for this clone. The chain recombines TRBV18 with TRBJ2-1; 7 positions match TRBD1. Germline values: CDR1 KGHSH, CDR2 LQKENI. The CDR3 totals 15 residues. Trimming at V came to 2 bases and at J to 3 bases, leaving 4 bases not matched to a gene. The CDR3 protein is CASSPAGGIYNEQFF. In DNA form, the CDR3 reads TGTGCCAGCTCACCAGCAGGGGGAATCTACAATGAGCAGTTCTTC.